Included here is one T cell receptor beta chain sequence, with context. Its antigen is still unknown. Time point in this sample: peripheral blood 6 weeks after treatment start. Samples were collected from each patient before treatment and during treatment. Each patient gave between 1 and 8 of them in total. Trimming left V 3 bases short and J 4 bases short, with 20 bases between. Germline-derived CDR1 and CDR2 are KGHSH and LQKENI. The CDR3 is made up of 17 amino acids. Assay: immunoSEQ multiplex PCR; the TCRdb copy retains only in-frame clones and omits some. The sample has 41,000 or so clones, about 85% seen once. The data originate from a study of PD-L1 blockade in urothelial cancer. Notes on the study in general: The study found that durable-benefit patients expanded tumor-associated blood clones more at 3 weeks.

The source material was PBMCs, sampled around atezolizumab (anti-PD-L1) treatment. The source of this sequence is a man aged 65-85 years with urothelial cancer. The rearrangement uses TRBV18 and TRBJ2-3; TRBD1 is a possible D gene (5 bases). The CDR3 DNA sequence: TGTGCCAGCTCACCTTCCGTCCCAGGGCTTGGGGCAGATACGCAGTATTTT. Its translation is CASSPSVPGLGADTQYF.